Shown below are 18 T cell receptor beta chains from a single sample sequenced in a study of cytotoxic CD8 clonotypes in ibrutinib-treated CLL. Only in-frame clones appear in the TCRdb table, and some are missing; sequencing was by immunoSEQ multiplex PCR. The sample includes just over 35,000 clones, over 55% of them seen just once. The source was PBMCs, collected at disease progression, from a patient treated with ibrutinib. Source of these receptors: a human donor with chronic lymphocytic leukemia.

The DNA of the CDR3 is TGTGCCAGCAGCCTGGGACAGGTCTACTCTGGGGCCAACGTCCTGACTTTC. Its translation: CASSLGQVYSGANVLTF. The rearrangement uses TRBV9 and TRBJ2-6, with TRBD1 matching 8 bases. The CDR3 is made up of 17 amino acids. V gave up 4 bases and J gave up 0 bases; unmatched junction bases: 6. Germline V gene data show CDR1 as SGDLS and CDR2 as YYNGEE.

This clone has a handful of counts. The V and J genes are TRBV7-7 and TRBJ1-5; 10 nucleotides align to TRBD1. The germline gives CDR1 SSHAT, CDR2 FNYEAQ (reference sequence). The J segment lost 0 bases and the V segment lost 5 bases, leaving 7 bases of the junction unmatched. CDR3 length: 17 residues. For the CDR3, the DNA is TGTGCCAGCAGCACTGGACAGGGGGGTTATAGCAATCAGCCCCAGCATTTT. It translates to CASSTGQGGYSNQPQHF.

The chain uses TRBV27 and TRBJ1-3; no definite D call. V lost 6 bases and J lost 0, with 9 bases in between. In germline, CDR1 is MNHEY, CDR2 SMNVEV (reference sequence). This CDR3 is 14 amino acids long. This chain's CDR3 is CASSPGGSGNTIYF. The CDR3 bases are TGTGCCAGCAGCCCAGGTGGCTCTGGAAACACCATATATTTT.

This chain connects TRBV5-1 to TRBJ2-1, with 9 nucleotides matching TRBD2. Germline trimming cut 3 bases from V and 15 bases from J; bases unmatched to any gene: 7. The germline CDR1 and CDR2 sequences are SGHRS and YFSETQ. The CDR3 is 12 residues long. CDR3 DNA sequence: TGCGCCAGCAGCTCCGGACTAGCGTTTTGGTTCTTC. It specifies CASSSGLAFWFF.

This clone showed up just a few times. J is TRBJ2-7 and V is TRBV4-1; D is unclear. CDR1 is MGHRA and CDR2 is YSYEKL in the germline V gene. Trimming stripped 0 bases from V and 6 bases from J, with 9 bases between. This CDR3 comprises 13 residues. CDR3 sequence: CASSQDRAPEQYF. CDR3 in DNA: TGCGCCAGCAGCCAAGATAGGGCACCCGAGCAGTACTTC.

CDR3 in amino acids: CASSETPQGTYGYTF. The CDR3 nucleotides are TGTGCCAGCAGTGAAACCCCTCAGGGAACCTATGGCTACACCTTC. The chain carries TRBV6-1 and TRBJ1-2; D is possibly TRBD1 (5 bases). Trimming cost V 2 bases and J 4 bases, with 14 bases left between them. CDR1 and CDR2 from the germline V gene are MNHNS and SASEGT. The CDR3 spans 15 residues.

The chain combines TRBV5-1 with TRBJ2-3; TRBD2 matches 8 bases. This CDR3 is built from 18 residues. Germline V CDR1 and CDR2: SGHRS, YFSETQ. V was pared by 4 bases and J by 0 bases, with 13 bases of the junction left unmatched. The CDR3 DNA reads TGCGCCAGCAGCGGTCGGGCGGGGGGCGCGACTAGCACAGATACGCAGTATTTT. Translating it yields CASSGRAGGATSTDTQYF.

The rearrangement joins TRBV6-5 to TRBJ1-6; possibly TRBD1 for D (6 bases). Germline-derived CDR1 and CDR2 are MNHEY and SVGAGI. Trimming removed 2 bases at V and 10 bases at J, with 15 bases between. The CDR3 is made up of 15 amino acids. The CDR3 DNA follows: TGTGCCAGCAGTTACACACAGGGTTTAGAATCACCCCTCCACTTT. Its protein is CASSYTQGLESPLHF.

V gene TRBV9 combines with J gene TRBJ2-3; the match to TRBD2 covers 12 bases. Germline-derived CDR1 and CDR2 are SGDLS and YYNGEE. The CDR3 covers 16 residues. Trimming removed 0 bases from V and 6 bases from J; junction bases left unmatched: 5. DNA of the CDR3: TGTGCCAGCAGCGTAGTTTCTAGCGGGGGGGTGGATACGCAGTATTTT. Translated, it gives CASSVVSSGGVDTQYF.

The chain combines TRBV5-1 with TRBJ2-3, with D unclear. Trimming took 0 bases from V and 2 from J, leaving 7 bases between them. Germline V gene data show CDR1 as SGHRS and CDR2 as YFSETQ. This CDR3 has 14 residues. Here the CDR3 reads CASSLGGVTDTQYF. In nucleotides, the CDR3 is TGCGCCAGCAGCTTGGGTGGAGTCACAGATACGCAGTATTTT.

The CDR3 coding sequence is TGTGCCAGCAGCTTAGCTGCCAGGGGTGTGTCCTACGAGCAGTACTTC. Its protein is CASSLAARGVSYEQYF. J is TRBJ2-5 and V is TRBV7-8; tentative D call: TRBD1 (6 bases). The end of the DNA is better explained by TRBJ2-7, so the J call may be wrong. This CDR3 spans 16 amino acids. Per the germline V gene, CDR1 is SGHVS and CDR2 is FQNEAQ.

V and J are TRBV10-1 and TRBJ2-3; D gene unclear. Germline values: CDR1 WNHNN, CDR2 SYGVQD (reference sequence). V dropped 0 bases and J dropped 7 bases, with 11 bases sitting between them. The CDR3 is 14 amino acids. Here the CDR3 DNA reads TGCGCCAGCAGTGAGTCCATAACAGTTCATACGCAGTATTTT. It specifies CASSESITVHTQYF.

This chain links TRBV19 with TRBJ1-3; no clear D gene. Trimming stripped 2 bases from V and 0 bases from J, with 8 bases between. Germline-derived CDR1 and CDR2 are LNHDA and SQIVND (reference sequence). The CDR3 contains 15 residues. The CDR3 here is CASSISALSGNTIYF. CDR3 DNA sequence: TGTGCCAGTAGTATATCGGCGCTCTCTGGAAACACCATATATTTT.

This clone appeared once. The rearrangement joins TRBV6-6 to TRBJ1-4; TRBD1 might be the D (5 bases). CDR1 is MNHNY and CDR2 is SVGAGI in the germline V gene (reference sequence). V lost 5 bases to trimming and J lost 3 bases, with 10 bases between them. CDR3 length equals 14 residues. The CDR3 DNA is TGTGCCAGCAGTCCACAGGAGTCTAATGAAAAACTGTTTTTT. Translating gives CASSPQESNEKLFF.

V usage is TRBV14 and J usage is TRBJ2-7; TRBD1 matches 7 bases. The CDR3 runs to 14 residues. After removal of 1 base from V and 5 bases from J, the junction contained 5 bases not matched to a gene. Germline V lookup: CDR1 SGHDN, CDR2 FVKESK. CDR3 sequence (DNA): TGTGCCAGCAGCCAAGGGGACAGCCTCCACGAGCAGTACTTC. Its translation is CASSQGDSLHEQYF.

This chain joins TRBV27 and TRBJ1-2, with D perhaps TRBD1 (5 bases). CDR3 length: 18 amino acids. The germline CDR1 and CDR2 sequences are MNHEY and SMNVEV (reference sequence). Trimming removed 0 bases at V and 1 base at J, with 18 bases between. CDR3 nucleotides: TGTGCCAGCAGTTTATCCCCTCTTTCCCTCGGACATAACTATGGCTACACCTTC. This codes for CASSLSPLSLGHNYGYTF.

This chain connects TRBV19 to TRBJ2-1, with D tentatively TRBD2 (6 bases). In germline, CDR1 is LNHDA, CDR2 SQIVND (reference sequence). The CDR3 loop spans 13 amino acids. V lost 3 bases and J lost 4, with 7 bases in between. The CDR3 sequence is CASSMGGYNEQFF. DNA for the CDR3: TGTGCCAGTAGTATGGGGGGATACAATGAGCAGTTCTTC. Full variable domain (outside the CDR3, taken from reference TRBV19 and TRBJ2-1): DGGITQSPKYLFRKEGQNVTLSCEQNLNHDAMYWYRQDPGQGLRLIYYSQIVNDFQKGDIAEGYSVSREKKESFPLTVTSAQKNPTAFYLCASSMGGYNEQFFGPGTRLTVL.

There are a few counts of this clone. V usage is TRBV5-4 and J usage is TRBJ1-1; no firm D call. Between the trimmed V and J ends, which lost 4 bases and 1 base, there was a span of 17 bases. CDR1 and CDR2 from the germline V gene are SGHNT and YYREEE (reference sequence). CDR3 length equals 16 residues. The CDR3: CASSNRAGPSNTEAFF. In nucleotides, the CDR3 is TGTGCCAGCAGCAATAGGGCAGGTCCGTCGAACACTGAAGCTTTCTTT.